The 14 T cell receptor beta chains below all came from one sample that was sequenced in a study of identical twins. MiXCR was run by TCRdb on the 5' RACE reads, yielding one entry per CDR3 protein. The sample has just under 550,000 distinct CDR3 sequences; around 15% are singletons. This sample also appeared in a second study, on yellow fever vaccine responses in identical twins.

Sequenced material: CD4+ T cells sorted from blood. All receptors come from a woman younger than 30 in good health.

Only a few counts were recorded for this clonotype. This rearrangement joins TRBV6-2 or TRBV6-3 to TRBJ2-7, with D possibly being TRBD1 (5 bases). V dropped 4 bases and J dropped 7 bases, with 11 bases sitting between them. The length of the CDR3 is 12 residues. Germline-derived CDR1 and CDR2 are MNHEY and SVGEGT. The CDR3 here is CASSWPGREQYV. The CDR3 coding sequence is TGTGCCAGCAGTTGGCCAGGGCGGGAGCAGTACGTC.

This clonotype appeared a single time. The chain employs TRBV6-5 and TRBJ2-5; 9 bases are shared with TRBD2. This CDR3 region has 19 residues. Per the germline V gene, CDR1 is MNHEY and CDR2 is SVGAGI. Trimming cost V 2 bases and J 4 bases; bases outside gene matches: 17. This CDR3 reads CASSYGAGGWIRASETQYF. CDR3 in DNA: TGTGCCAGCAGTTACGGAGCGGGGGGCTGGATACGAGCATCAGAGACCCAGTACTTC.

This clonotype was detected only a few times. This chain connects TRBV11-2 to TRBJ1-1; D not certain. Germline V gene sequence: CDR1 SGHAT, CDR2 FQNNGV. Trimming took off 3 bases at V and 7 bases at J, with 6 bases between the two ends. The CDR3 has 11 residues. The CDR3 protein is CASSFPGEAFF. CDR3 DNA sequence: TGTGCCAGCAGCTTTCCAGGTGAAGCTTTCTTT.

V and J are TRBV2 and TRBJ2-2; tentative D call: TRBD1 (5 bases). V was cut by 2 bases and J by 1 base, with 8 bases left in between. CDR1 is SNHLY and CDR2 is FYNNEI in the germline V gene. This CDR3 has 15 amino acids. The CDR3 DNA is TGTGCCAGCAGTGAAATAGGACAGAACACCGGGGAGCTGTTTTTT. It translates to CASSEIGQNTGELFF.

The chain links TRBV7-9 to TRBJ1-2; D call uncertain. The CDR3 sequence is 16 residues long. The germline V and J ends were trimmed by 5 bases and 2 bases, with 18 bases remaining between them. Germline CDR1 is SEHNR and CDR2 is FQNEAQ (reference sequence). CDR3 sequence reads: CASSPKAHNLNYGYTF. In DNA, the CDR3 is TGTGCCAGCAGCCCGAAGGCCCACAACCTAAACTATGGCTACACCTTC.

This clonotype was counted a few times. The CDR3 region has the DNA TGCAGCGTTGAAGAGCACCCAAGCTCCTACGAGCAGTACTTC. Encoded protein: CSVEEHPSSYEQYF. The genes are TRBV29-1 and TRBJ2-7; D remains ambiguous. The germline CDR1 and CDR2 sequences are SQVTM and ANQGSEA. The CDR3 extends over 14 amino acids. Trimming removed 0 bases at V and 0 bases at J, with 9 bases between.

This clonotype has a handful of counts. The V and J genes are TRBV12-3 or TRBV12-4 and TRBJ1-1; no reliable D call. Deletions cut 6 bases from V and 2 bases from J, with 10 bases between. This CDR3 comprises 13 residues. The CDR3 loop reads CASSPVLNTEAFF. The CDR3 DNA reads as TGTGCCAGCAGCCCGGTCCTCAACACTGAAGCTTTCTTT.

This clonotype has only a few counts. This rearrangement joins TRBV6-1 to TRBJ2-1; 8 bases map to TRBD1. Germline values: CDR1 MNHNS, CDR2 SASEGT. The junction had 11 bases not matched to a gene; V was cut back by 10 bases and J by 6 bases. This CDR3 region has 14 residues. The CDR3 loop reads CATSFGQGGNEQFF. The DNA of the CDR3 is TGTGCCACCTCTTTCGGACAGGGCGGCAATGAGCAGTTCTTC.

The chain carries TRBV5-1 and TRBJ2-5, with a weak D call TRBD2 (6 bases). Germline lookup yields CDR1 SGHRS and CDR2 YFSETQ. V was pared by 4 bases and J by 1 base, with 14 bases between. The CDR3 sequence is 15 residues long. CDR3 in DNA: TGCGCCAGCAGCACGGGAGCGACCCTCCAAGAGACCCAGTACTTC. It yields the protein CASSTGATLQETQYF. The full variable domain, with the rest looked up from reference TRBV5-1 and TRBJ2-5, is KAGVTQTPRYLIKTRGQQVTLSCSPISGHRSVSWYQQTPGQGLQFLFEYFSETQRNKGNFPGRFSGRQFSNSRSEMNVSTLELGDSALYLCASSTGATLQETQYFGPGTRLLVL.

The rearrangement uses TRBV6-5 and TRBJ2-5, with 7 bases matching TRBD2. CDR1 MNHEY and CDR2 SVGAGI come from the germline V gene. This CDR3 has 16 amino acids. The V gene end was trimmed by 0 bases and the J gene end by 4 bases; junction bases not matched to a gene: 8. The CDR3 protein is CASSYSAGVGGETQYF. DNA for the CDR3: TGTGCCAGCAGTTACTCGGCGGGGGTGGGCGGAGAGACCCAGTACTTC.

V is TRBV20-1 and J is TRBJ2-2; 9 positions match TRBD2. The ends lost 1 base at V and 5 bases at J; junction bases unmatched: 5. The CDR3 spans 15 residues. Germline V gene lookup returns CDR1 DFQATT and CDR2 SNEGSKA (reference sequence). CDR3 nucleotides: TGCAGTGCTAGAGTGCCAGCGGGGGGAACCGGGGAGCTGTTTTTT. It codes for CSARVPAGGTGELFF.

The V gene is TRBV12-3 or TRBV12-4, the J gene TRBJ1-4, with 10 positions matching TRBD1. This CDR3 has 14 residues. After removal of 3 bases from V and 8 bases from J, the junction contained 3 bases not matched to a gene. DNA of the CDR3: TGTGCCAGCAGTTTCCGGGACAGGGGAGAAAAACTGTTTTTT. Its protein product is CASSFRDRGEKLFF.

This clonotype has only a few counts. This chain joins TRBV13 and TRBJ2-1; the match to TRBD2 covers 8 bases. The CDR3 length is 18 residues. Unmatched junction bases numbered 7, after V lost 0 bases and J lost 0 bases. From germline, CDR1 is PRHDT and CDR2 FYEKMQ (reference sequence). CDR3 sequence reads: CASSLGLAGHHSYNEQFF. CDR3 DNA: TGTGCCAGCAGCTTAGGGCTAGCGGGCCATCACTCCTACAATGAGCAGTTCTTC.

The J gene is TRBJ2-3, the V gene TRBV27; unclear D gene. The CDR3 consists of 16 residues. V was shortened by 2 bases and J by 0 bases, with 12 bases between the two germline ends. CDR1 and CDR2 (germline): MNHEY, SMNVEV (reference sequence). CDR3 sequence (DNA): TGTGCCAGCAGTTTAGGTCCGGGTCCGAGCACAGATACGCAGTATTTT. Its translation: CASSLGPGPSTDTQYF.